The clone carrying this TCR beta chain was detected a few times. This sample is drawn from a study of blood T cell repertoires in COVID-19. V lost 2 bases and J lost 6, with 6 bases in between. The CDR3 is 11 residues long. Germline V gives CDR1 DFQATT, CDR2 SNEGSKA (reference sequence). The protocol was immunoSEQ multiplex PCR, while the TCRdb copy is restricted to in-frame clones and leaves out a portion. The data show about 480,000 clones, with 88% seen just once and around 12% held by the top ten. This rearrangement joins TRBV20-1 to TRBJ2-3; D call uncertain. Sequenced: peripheral blood. This TCR was sampled from a woman aged 45-59 years with COVID-19, enrolled during active disease. CDR3 in amino acids: CSARPVDTQYF. CDR3 in DNA: TGCAGTGCTAGACCGGTGGATACGCAGTATTTT.